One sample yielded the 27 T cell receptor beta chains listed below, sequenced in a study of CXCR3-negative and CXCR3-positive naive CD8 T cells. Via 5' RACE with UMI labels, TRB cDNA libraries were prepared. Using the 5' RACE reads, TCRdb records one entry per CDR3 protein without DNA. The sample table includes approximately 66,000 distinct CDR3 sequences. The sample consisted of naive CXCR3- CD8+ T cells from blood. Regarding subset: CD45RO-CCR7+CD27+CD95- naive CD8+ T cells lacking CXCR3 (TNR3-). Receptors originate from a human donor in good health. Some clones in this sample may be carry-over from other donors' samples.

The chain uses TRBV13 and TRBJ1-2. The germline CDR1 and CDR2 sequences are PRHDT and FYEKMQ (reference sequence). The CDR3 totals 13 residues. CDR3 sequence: CASSLAGNYGYTF.

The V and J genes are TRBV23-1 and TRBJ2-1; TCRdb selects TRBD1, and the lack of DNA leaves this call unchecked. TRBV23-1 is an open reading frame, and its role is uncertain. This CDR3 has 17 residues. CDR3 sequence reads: CASSPDPGQGAYNEQFF.

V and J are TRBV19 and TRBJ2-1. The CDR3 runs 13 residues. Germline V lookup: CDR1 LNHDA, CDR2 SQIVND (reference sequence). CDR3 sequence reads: CASISDLYNEQFF.

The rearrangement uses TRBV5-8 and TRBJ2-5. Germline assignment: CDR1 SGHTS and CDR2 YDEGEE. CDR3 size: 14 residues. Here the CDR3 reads CASSLVPYQETQYF. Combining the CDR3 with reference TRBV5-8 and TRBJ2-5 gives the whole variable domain EAGVTQSPTHLIKTRGQQATLRCSPISGHTSVYWYQQALGLGLQFLLWYDEGEERNRGNFPPRFSGRQFPNYSSELNVNALELEDSALYLCASSLVPYQETQYFGPGTRLLVL.

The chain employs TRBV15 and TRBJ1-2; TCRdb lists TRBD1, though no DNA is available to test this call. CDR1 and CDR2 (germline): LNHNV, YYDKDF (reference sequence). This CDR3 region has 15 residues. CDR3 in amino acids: CATSRDRQGVYGYTF.

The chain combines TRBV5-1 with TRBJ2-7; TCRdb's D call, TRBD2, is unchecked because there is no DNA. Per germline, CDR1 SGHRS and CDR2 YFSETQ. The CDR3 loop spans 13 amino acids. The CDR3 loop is CASSWGLDYEQYF.

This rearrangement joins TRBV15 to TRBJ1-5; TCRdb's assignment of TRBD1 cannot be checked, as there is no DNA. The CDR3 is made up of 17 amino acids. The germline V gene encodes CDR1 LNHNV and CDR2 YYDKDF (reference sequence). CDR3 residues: CATSDRVSSAGNQPQHF.

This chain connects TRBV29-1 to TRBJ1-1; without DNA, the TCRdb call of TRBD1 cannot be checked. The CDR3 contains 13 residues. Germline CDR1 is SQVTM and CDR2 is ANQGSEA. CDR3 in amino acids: CSQENRGNTEAFF.

CDR3 protein: CATSRDSGDGGSPLHF. The chain joins TRBV15 to TRBJ1-6. This CDR3 has 16 amino acids. Germline V CDR1 and CDR2: LNHNV, YYDKDF (reference sequence).

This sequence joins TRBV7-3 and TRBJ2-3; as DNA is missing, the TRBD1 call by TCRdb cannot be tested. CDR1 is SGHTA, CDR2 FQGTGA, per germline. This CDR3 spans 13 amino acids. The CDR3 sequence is CASSMTGADTQYF.

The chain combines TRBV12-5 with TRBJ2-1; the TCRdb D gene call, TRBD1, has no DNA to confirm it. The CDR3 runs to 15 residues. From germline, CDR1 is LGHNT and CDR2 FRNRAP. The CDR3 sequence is CASGLPRELGDEQFF.

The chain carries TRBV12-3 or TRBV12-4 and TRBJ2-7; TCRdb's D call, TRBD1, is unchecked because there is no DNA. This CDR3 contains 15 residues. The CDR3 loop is CASSLLGGESGEQYF.

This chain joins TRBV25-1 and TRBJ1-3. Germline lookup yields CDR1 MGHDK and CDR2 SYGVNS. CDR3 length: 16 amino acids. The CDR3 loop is CASSESADYSGNTIYF.

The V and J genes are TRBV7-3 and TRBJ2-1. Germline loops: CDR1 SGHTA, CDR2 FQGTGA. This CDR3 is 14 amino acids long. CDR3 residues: CASSLIGYGNEQFF.

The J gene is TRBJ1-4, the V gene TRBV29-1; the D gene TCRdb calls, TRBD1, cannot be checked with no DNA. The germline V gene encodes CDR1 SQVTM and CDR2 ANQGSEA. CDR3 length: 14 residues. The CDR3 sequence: CSAKGETVSEKLFF.

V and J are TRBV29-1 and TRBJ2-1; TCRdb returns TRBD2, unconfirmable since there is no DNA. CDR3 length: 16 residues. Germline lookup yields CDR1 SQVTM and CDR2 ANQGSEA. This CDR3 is CSVGGTSGGRSPEQFF.

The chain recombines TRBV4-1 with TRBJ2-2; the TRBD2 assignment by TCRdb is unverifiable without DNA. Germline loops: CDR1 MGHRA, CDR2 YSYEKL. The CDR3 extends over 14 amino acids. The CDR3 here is CASGRGQKAGELFF.

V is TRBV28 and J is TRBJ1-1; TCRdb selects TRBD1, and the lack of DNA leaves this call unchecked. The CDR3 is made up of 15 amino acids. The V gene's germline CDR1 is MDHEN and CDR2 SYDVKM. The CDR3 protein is CASSPLTGPGAEAFF.

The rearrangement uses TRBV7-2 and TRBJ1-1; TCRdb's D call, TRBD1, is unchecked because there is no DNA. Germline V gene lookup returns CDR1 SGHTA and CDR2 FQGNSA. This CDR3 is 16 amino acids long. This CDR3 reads CASSSTTGGRGTEAFF.

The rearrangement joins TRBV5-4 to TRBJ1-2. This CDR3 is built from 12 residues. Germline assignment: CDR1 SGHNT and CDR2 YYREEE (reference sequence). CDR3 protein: CASSADGIGYTF.

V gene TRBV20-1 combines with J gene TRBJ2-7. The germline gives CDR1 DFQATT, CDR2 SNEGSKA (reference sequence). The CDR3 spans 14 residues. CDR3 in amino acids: CSATTRSTDLEQYF.

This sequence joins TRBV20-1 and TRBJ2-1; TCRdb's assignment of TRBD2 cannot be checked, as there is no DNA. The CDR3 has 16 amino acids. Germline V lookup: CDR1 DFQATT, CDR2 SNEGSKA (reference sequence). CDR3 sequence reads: CSASPKGLSSYNEQFF.

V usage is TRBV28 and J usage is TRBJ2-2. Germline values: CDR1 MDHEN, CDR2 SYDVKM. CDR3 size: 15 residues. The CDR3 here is CASSLIGLSTGELFF.

CDR3 sequence reads: CSARETGNYGYTF. This sequence joins TRBV20-1 and TRBJ1-2. CDR1 is DFQATT, CDR2 SNEGSKA, per germline (reference sequence). The CDR3 sequence is 13 residues long.

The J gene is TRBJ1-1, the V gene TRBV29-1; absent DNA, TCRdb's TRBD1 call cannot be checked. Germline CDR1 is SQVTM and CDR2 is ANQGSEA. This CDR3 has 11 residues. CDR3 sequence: CSGLWGDAAFF.

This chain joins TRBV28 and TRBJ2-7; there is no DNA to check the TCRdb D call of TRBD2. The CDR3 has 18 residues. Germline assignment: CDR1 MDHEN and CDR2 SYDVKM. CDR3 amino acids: CASSFYLIRGHPSYEQYF. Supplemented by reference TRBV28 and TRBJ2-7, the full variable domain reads DVKVTQSSRYLVKRTGEKVFLECVQDMDHENMFWYRQDPGLGLRLIYFSYDVKMKEKGDIPEGYSVSREKKERFSLILESASTNQTSMYLCASSFYLIRGHPSYEQYFGPGTRLTVT.

CDR3 loop: CSVEFEGWANGELFF. The chain recombines TRBV29-1 with TRBJ2-2. The CDR3 is made up of 15 amino acids. CDR1 and CDR2 (germline): SQVTM, ANQGSEA.